Following are 10 T cell receptor beta chains from one sample sequenced in a study of chemoradiotherapy in HPV16-positive cancers. Assay: immunoSEQ multiplex PCR; the TCRdb copy retains only in-frame clones and omits some. The sample holds 25,000 to 40,000 clones, about 91% seen once. This specimen consisted of blood, obtained from a patient who underwent chemoradiotherapy. These TCRs come from a human donor with HPV-associated anogenital cancer.

This rearrangement joins TRBV28 to TRBJ2-2; either TRBD1 or TRBD2 may supply D (5 bases each). Germline lookup yields CDR1 MDHEN and CDR2 SYDVKM. CDR3 length: 17 residues. With 5 bases removed from V and 1 base from J, the gap between germline ends came to 17 bases. The CDR3 here is CASSAGTTWGNTGELFF. CDR3 coding DNA: TGTGCCAGCAGTGCAGGGACGACCTGGGGGAACACCGGGGAGCTGTTTTTT.

For the CDR3, the DNA is TGTGCCAGCAACATGGGACAGGCTTATAACTATGGCTACACCTTC. Protein sequence: CASNMGQAYNYGYTF. The V and J genes are TRBV5-6 and TRBJ1-2; 8 bases line up with TRBD1. Germline V gene sequence: CDR1 SGHDT, CDR2 YYEEEE. J gave up 1 base and V 6 bases, and 8 bases lay outside the gene matches. The CDR3 has 15 amino acids.

This chain uses TRBV5-4 with TRBJ1-5; TRBD1 might be the D (6 bases). Trimming shortened V by 0 bases and J by 7 bases, and 14 bases separated the two germline ends. The CDR3 loop spans 15 amino acids. Germline values: CDR1 SGHNT, CDR2 YYREEE (reference sequence). CDR3 amino acids: CASSLARQGNQPQHF. DNA for the CDR3: TGTGCCAGCAGCTTGGCCCGGCAGGGGAACCAGCCCCAGCATTTT.

The chain is built from TRBV4-1 and TRBJ1-5; 8 nucleotides agree with TRBD1. The CDR3 has 17 residues. The ends lost 3 bases at V and 6 bases at J; junction bases unmatched: 13. Germline values: CDR1 MGHRA, CDR2 YSYEKL. The CDR3 region is CASSQGGRGPFSQPQHF. CDR3 DNA: TGCGCCAGCAGCCAGGGGGGCAGGGGGCCTTTTAGTCAGCCCCAGCATTTT.

This chain connects TRBV28 to TRBJ2-7; tentative D call: TRBD1 (6 bases). In germline, CDR1 is MDHEN, CDR2 SYDVKM. The CDR3 loop spans 12 amino acids. Trimming stripped 7 bases from V and 3 bases from J, with 10 bases between. The CDR3 is CASKQGRYEQYF. In nucleotides, the CDR3 is TGTGCCAGCAAACAGGGTCGCTACGAGCAGTACTTC.

The rearrangement links TRBV5-4 to TRBJ2-1; 10 nucleotides line up with TRBD1. CDR1 is SGHNT and CDR2 is YYREEE in the germline V gene (reference sequence). V dropped 4 bases and J dropped 7; count of bases not matched to a gene: 8. The CDR3 spans 15 residues. This CDR3 reads CASSPGGQGRNEQFF. The CDR3 DNA reads TGTGCCAGCAGCCCGGGGGGACAGGGGAGGAATGAGCAGTTCTTC.

The genes are TRBV19 and TRBJ1-5; D possibly corresponds to TRBD1 (5 bases). CDR1 and CDR2 (germline): LNHDA, SQIVND (reference sequence). The CDR3 runs to 17 residues. Trimming removed 5 bases from V and 4 bases from J, with 21 bases in between. The CDR3 loop reads CASSSSQGTEGNQPQHF. Written as DNA, the CDR3 is TGTGCCAGTAGTTCAAGTCAAGGGACGGAAGGTAATCAGCCCCAGCATTTT.

This chain joins TRBV6-5 and TRBJ1-1, with 8 bases identical to TRBD1. The CDR3 sequence is 15 residues long. Germline V gives CDR1 MNHEY, CDR2 SVGAGI. J was trimmed by 1 base and V by 8 bases; bases with no gene match: 9. The CDR3 is CASGFVGTGNTEAFF. CDR3 DNA sequence: TGTGCCAGCGGGTTCGTCGGGACAGGGAACACTGAAGCTTTCTTT.

The chain carries TRBV11-3 and TRBJ2-1; the match to TRBD2 covers 11 bases. Germline V CDR1 and CDR2: SGHNT, YENEEA. Unmatched junction bases numbered 14, after V lost 0 bases and J lost 10 bases. This CDR3 has 18 residues. The CDR3 reads CASSLDHPLAGGGGEQFF. CDR3 nucleotide sequence: TGTGCCAGCAGCTTAGATCACCCTCTAGCGGGGGGCGGAGGGGAGCAGTTCTTC.

The chain uses TRBV2 and TRBJ1-6; TRBD1 aligns across 8 bases. CDR1 SNHLY and CDR2 FYNNEI come from the germline V gene. V shed 2 bases and J 10 bases; nucleotides not matched to a gene: 7. There are 15 residues in the CDR3. The CDR3 sequence: CASSEIGQGSSPLHF. CDR3 DNA: TGTGCCAGCAGTGAAATAGGACAGGGCTCGTCACCCCTCCACTTT.